The 24 T cell receptor beta chains below were found in one sample sequenced in a study of T cell repertoires in cytomegalovirus infection (dated by TCRdb to the late 2010s). The instrument given in TCRdb is Illumina HiSeq 1500. TCRdb reprocessing: public reads trimmed at Q25 with fastp, clones called with MiXCR, in-frame beta chains kept. Each record represents a unique CDR3 protein, reported with the most common genes and DNA among its rows. The sample table contains 310,000 or so distinct CDR3 sequences; only one count was recorded for 15% to 20% of them. Of the sample, around 12% falls within the top ten clones. Sequencing was performed on PBMCs. The receptors come from a human donor in good health (CMV status not recorded). Some clones in this sample may be carry-over from other donors' samples.

This clonotype was seen repeatedly, ten times or more. The rearrangement joins TRBV7-3 to TRBJ1-4; 10 nucleotides line up with TRBD1. Germline CDR1 reads SGHTA; CDR2 reads FQGTGA. This CDR3 region has 18 residues. After removal of 6 bases from V and 0 bases from J, the junction contained 10 bases not matched to a gene. The CDR3 reads CASSSMTGGLATNEKLFF. The CDR3 nucleotides are TGTGCCAGCAGTTCTATGACAGGGGGCCTTGCAACTAATGAAAAACTGTTTTTT.

The chain links TRBV6-1 to TRBJ1-5; possibly TRBD1 for D (5 bases). The germline V gene encodes CDR1 MNHNS and CDR2 SASEGT. The CDR3 sequence is 14 residues long. V was trimmed by 4 bases and J by 4 bases, leaving 11 bases between them. The CDR3 region has the DNA TGTGCCAGCAGTGGCGGACAACCAAATCAGCCCCAGCATTTT. Residues: CASSGGQPNQPQHF.

This clonotype was seen at least ten times. The chain couples TRBV18 to TRBJ1-3; D might be TRBD1 (6 bases). The CDR3 has 17 amino acids. The germline CDR1 and CDR2 sequences are KGHSH and LQKENI. Trimming took 2 bases from V and 2 from J, leaving 16 bases between them. CDR3 in DNA: TGTGCCAGCTCACCATTCGACCTACAGGGAACTGGAAACACCATATATTTT. Its translation is CASSPFDLQGTGNTIYF.

This clonotype was detected only a few times. A read error may explain this, as a much larger clone is one base away. The rearrangement uses TRBV9 and TRBJ2-3, with TRBD2 matching 10 bases. V shed 3 bases, J shed 2 bases, and the junction held 3 bases outside the gene matches. Per the germline V gene, CDR1 is SGDLS and CDR2 is YYNGEE. The CDR3 totals 15 residues. DNA of the CDR3: TGTGCCAGCAGCGCCGGGACTAGCGTCACAGATACGCAGTATTTT. It codes for CASSAGTSVTDTQYF. The full variable domain, rest sourced from reference TRBV9 and TRBJ2-3, is DSGVTQTPKHLITATGQRVTLRCSPRSGDLSVYWYQQSLDQGLQFLIQYYNGEERAKGNILERFSAQQFPDLHSELNLSSLELGDSALYFCASSAGTSVTDTQYFGPGTRLTVL.

This clonotype was seen only a few times. This chain links TRBV28 with TRBJ2-4, with D possibly being TRBD1 (5 bases). This CDR3 is 15 amino acids long. Germline CDR1 is MDHEN and CDR2 is SYDVKM. V gave up 7 bases and J gave up 3 bases, with 16 bases separating them. The CDR3 DNA reads TGTGCCAGCAACCCGACGGGCAGGGACAAAAACATTCAGTACTTC. As protein: CASNPTGRDKNIQYF.

This clonotype was found a few times. The chain has TRBV19 and TRBJ2-3, with TRBD2 matching 10 bases. The CDR3 consists of 17 residues. J lost 0 bases, V lost 10 bases, and 13 bases had no gene match. Germline CDR1 and CDR2: LNHDA and SQIVND (reference sequence). The CDR3 region is CATRLQGLALSTDTQYF. The CDR3 region has the DNA TGTGCCACCCGCCTTCAGGGACTAGCGCTAAGCACAGATACGCAGTATTTT. Full variable domain (outside the CDR3, taken from reference TRBV19 and TRBJ2-3): DGGITQSPKYLFRKEGQNVTLSCEQNLNHDAMYWYRQDPGQGLRLIYYSQIVNDFQKGDIAEGYSVSREKKESFPLTVTSAQKNPTAFYLCATRLQGLALSTDTQYFGPGTRLTVL.

This clonotype was found many times. The rearrangement joins TRBV7-3 to TRBJ2-2; 8 bases match TRBD1. The CDR3 spans 15 residues. V lost 6 bases to trimming and J lost 6 bases; unmatched junction nucleotides: 9. CDR1 and CDR2 from the germline V gene are SGHTA and FQGTGA. Here the CDR3 DNA reads TGTGCCAGCAGGTTTACGACAGGGGCGGCCGGGGAGCTGTTTTTT. Encoded protein: CASRFTTGAAGELFF.

This clonotype was found a few times. This rearrangement joins TRBV20-1 to TRBJ1-1; D not certain. The V and J ends lost 2 bases and 4 bases respectively, with 11 bases between them. The CDR3 runs 13 residues. In germline, CDR1 is DFQATT, CDR2 SNEGSKA (reference sequence). This CDR3 reads CSARPDIVTEAFF. CDR3 sequence (DNA): TGCAGTGCTAGACCCGACATCGTCACTGAAGCTTTCTTT.

This clonotype has ten or more counts. This chain joins TRBV7-2 and TRBJ1-2; D is possibly TRBD1 (6 bases). This CDR3 has 15 amino acids. Germline-derived CDR1 and CDR2 are SGHTA and FQGNSA. V was trimmed by 4 bases and J by 5 bases, leaving 17 bases between them. In nucleotides, the CDR3 is TGTGCCAGCAGCTCCATCCTCCAGGGGACTTATGGCTACACCTTC. This translates into CASSSILQGTYGYTF.

The sample holds a few counts of this clonotype. J is TRBJ1-4 and V is TRBV7-9, with 8 bases lining up with TRBD1. Trimming cost V 5 bases and J 8 bases; bases outside gene matches: 4. CDR1 is SEHNR and CDR2 is FQNEAQ in the germline V gene (reference sequence). This CDR3 has 13 amino acids. Written as DNA, the CDR3 is TGTGCCAGCAGCGACCGGGACAGGGAAAAACTGTTTTTT. Its translation: CASSDRDREKLFF.

This clonotype was observed at least ten times. The chain combines TRBV7-2 with TRBJ2-1; 12 bases are a match to TRBD2. There are 17 residues in the CDR3. Germline CDR1 reads SGHTA; CDR2 reads FQGNSA. J was trimmed by 6 bases and V by 2 bases; bases with no gene match: 8. The DNA for the CDR3 is TGTGCCAGCAGCTTACCGGCTAGCGGGGGGGCCCCCAATGAGCAGTTCTTC. It yields the protein CASSLPASGGAPNEQFF.

Ten or more counts support this clonotype. V usage is TRBV7-2 and J usage is TRBJ1-4; no reliable D call. The germline V and J ends were trimmed by 6 bases and 5 bases, with 10 bases remaining between them. CDR1 is SGHTA, CDR2 FQGNSA, per germline. The CDR3 runs to 13 residues. The CDR3 spells CASSLGGNEKLFF. The CDR3 DNA reads as TGTGCCAGCAGTTTGGGTGGAAATGAAAAACTGTTTTTT.

V usage is TRBV6-5 and J usage is TRBJ2-7, with 8 bases aligning to TRBD2. CDR1 is MNHEY, CDR2 SVGAGI, per germline. J gave up 0 bases and V 6 bases, and 7 bases lay outside the gene matches. The CDR3 is made up of 15 amino acids. The CDR3 nucleotides read TGTGCCAGCAGCCTAAGCGGGGGATTCTCCTACGAGCAGTACTTC. Translated: CASSLSGGFSYEQYF.

In its sample, this clonotype was seen a few times. The chain combines TRBV20-1 with TRBJ2-1; unclear D gene. There are 14 residues in the CDR3. V dropped 3 bases and J dropped 3 bases, with 12 bases sitting between them. The germline CDR1 and CDR2 sequences are DFQATT and SNEGSKA (reference sequence). CDR3 nucleotides: TGCAGTGCTAGGAAGGCCTCGGGCTACAATGAGCAGTTCTTC. Protein: CSARKASGYNEQFF.

The rearrangement links TRBV11-2 to TRBJ2-1; TRBD1 agrees at 7 bases. This CDR3 comprises 14 residues. From germline, CDR1 is SGHAT and CDR2 FQNNGV. With V trimmed by 1 base and J by 6 bases, 3 bases remained unmatched. CDR3 amino acids: CASSLVRGRNEQFF. CDR3 DNA sequence: TGTGCCAGCAGCTTAGTGAGGGGGCGCAATGAGCAGTTCTTC.

This clonotype was counted many times. V and J are TRBV7-2 and TRBJ1-1; D ambiguous. Germline V CDR1 and CDR2: SGHTA, FQGNSA. Between the trimmed V and J ends, which lost 2 bases and 3 bases, there was a span of 10 bases. The CDR3 has 14 amino acids. CDR3 sequence reads: CASSLRVRDTEAFF. The DNA of the CDR3 is TGTGCCAGCAGCTTAAGGGTGAGGGACACTGAAGCTTTCTTT.

This clonotype was found many times. The rearrangement joins TRBV7-9 to TRBJ2-5; D gene ambiguous. Germline-derived CDR1 and CDR2 are SEHNR and FQNEAQ (reference sequence). The CDR3 contains 14 residues. V lost 3 bases and J 0 bases, leaving 8 bases between the germline ends. In DNA, the CDR3 is TGTGCCAGCAGCTTCGCACGGGACCAAGAGACCCAGTACTTC. It codes for CASSFARDQETQYF.

The chain uses TRBV15 and TRBJ1-4; D not resolved. CDR1 is LNHNV, CDR2 YYDKDF, per germline (reference sequence). V was shortened by 3 bases and J by 8 bases, with 13 bases between the two germline ends. This CDR3 is built from 14 residues. The CDR3, as DNA: TGTGCCACCAGCAGGAGGGAGGTTTGGGAAAAACTGTTTTTT. Protein: CATSRREVWEKLFF.

This clonotype turned up a few times. The V gene is TRBV4-2, the J gene TRBJ2-7, with D perhaps assigned TRBD1 or TRBD2 (5 bases each). CDR3 length equals 17 residues. Germline V gene sequence: CDR1 LGHNA, CDR2 YNFKEQ. The V end lost 0 bases, the J end lost 2 bases, and 17 bases lay between the germline ends. CDR3 nucleotides: TGTGCCAGCAGCCAAGATCGCGGGCAGGGCTCCCCCTACGAGCAGTACTTC. Its translation is CASSQDRGQGSPYEQYF.

This clonotype was seen only a few times. The CDR3 is CSARRLQEGPGNTIYF. The CDR3 nucleotides read TGCAGTGCTAGAAGGTTACAGGAGGGCCCTGGAAACACCATATATTTT. The chain has TRBV20-1 and TRBJ1-3; D is possibly TRBD1 (5 bases). Germline loops: CDR1 DFQATT, CDR2 SNEGSKA (reference sequence). The CDR3 has 16 residues. V was cut by 2 bases and J by 2 bases, with 16 bases left in between.

There are many counts of this clonotype. The chain combines TRBV7-2 with TRBJ1-3; 7 nucleotides line up with TRBD1. This CDR3 is built from 16 residues. Germline lookup yields CDR1 SGHTA and CDR2 FQGNSA. Trimming at V came to 0 bases and at J to 2 bases, leaving 4 bases not matched to a gene. CDR3 nucleotide sequence: TGTGCCAGCAGCTTAGCCGGCGGGACAGCTGGAAACACCATATATTTT. Translation gives CASSLAGGTAGNTIYF.

The CDR3 loop reads CASSHQDRAAPAGELFF. The DNA for the CDR3 is TGTGCCAGCAGCCACCAAGACAGGGCGGCTCCGGCCGGGGAGCTGTTTTTT. The chain carries TRBV7-9 and TRBJ2-2, with 7 bases aligning to TRBD1. V lost 5 bases to trimming and J lost 6 bases; unmatched junction nucleotides: 15. The CDR3 extends over 17 amino acids. The germline CDR1 and CDR2 sequences are SEHNR and FQNEAQ (reference sequence).

The chain couples TRBV15 to TRBJ1-3; D not certain. This CDR3 is 17 amino acids long. V was pared by 0 bases and J by 0 bases, with 12 bases between. Germline V lookup: CDR1 LNHNV, CDR2 YYDKDF (reference sequence). This CDR3 is CATSRDRRKTSGNTIYF. CDR3 sequence (DNA): TGTGCCACCAGCAGAGATAGACGTAAAACCTCTGGAAACACCATATATTTT.

The CDR3 protein is CASSVSQSLNTEAFF. The CDR3 DNA reads TGTGCCAGCAGTGTTTCTCAATCCTTGAACACTGAAGCTTTCTTT. The rearrangement links TRBV2 to TRBJ1-1; no reliable D call. Germline CDR1 is SNHLY and CDR2 is FYNNEI. V was shortened by 4 bases and J by 0 bases, with 12 bases between the two germline ends. This CDR3 is built from 15 residues.